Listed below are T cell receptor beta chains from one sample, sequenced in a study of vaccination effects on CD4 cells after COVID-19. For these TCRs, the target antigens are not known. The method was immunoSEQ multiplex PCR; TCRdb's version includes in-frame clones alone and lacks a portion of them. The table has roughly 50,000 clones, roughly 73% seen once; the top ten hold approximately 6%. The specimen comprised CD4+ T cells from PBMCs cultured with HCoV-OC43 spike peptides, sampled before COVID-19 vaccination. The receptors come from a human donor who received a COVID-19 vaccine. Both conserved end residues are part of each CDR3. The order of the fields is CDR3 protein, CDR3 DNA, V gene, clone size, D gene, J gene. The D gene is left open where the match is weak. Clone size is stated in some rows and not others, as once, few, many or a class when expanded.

cdr3_aa: CASSLLWTGAATNEKLFF
cdr3_nt: TGTGCCAGCAGTTTACTCTGGACGGGGGCTGCAACTAATGAAAAACTGTTTTTT
v_call: TRBV28
clone_size: .
d_call: .
j_call: TRBJ1-4

cdr3_aa: CASSQGVFGTTQYF
cdr3_nt: TGTGCCAGCAGCCAAGGTGTCTTCGGTACGACCCAGTACTTC
v_call: TRBV3-1/TRBV3-2
clone_size: few
d_call: .
j_call: TRBJ2-5

cdr3_aa: CASSLEAMGRLLLQETQYF
cdr3_nt: TGCGCCAGCAGCTTGGAGGCCATGGGGCGGCTATTGCTACAAGAGACCCAGTACTTC
v_call: TRBV5-1
clone_size: .
d_call: .
j_call: TRBJ2-5

cdr3_aa: CASSSQGVVETQYF
cdr3_nt: TGTGCCAGCAGCTCTCAGGGGGTGGTGGAGACCCAGTACTTC
v_call: TRBV7-2
clone_size: .
d_call: TRBD1
j_call: TRBJ2-5

cdr3_aa: CASSPRTGENQPQHF
cdr3_nt: TGTGCCAGCAGCCCCCGGACCGGGGAGAATCAGCCCCAGCATTTT
v_call: TRBV7-2
clone_size: .
d_call: .
j_call: TRBJ1-5

cdr3_aa: CATHLGVAEQPQHF
cdr3_nt: TGTGCCACCCACCTGGGGGTAGCAGAACAGCCCCAGCATTTT
v_call: TRBV19
clone_size: few
d_call: .
j_call: TRBJ1-5

cdr3_aa: CASSYTENGYTF
cdr3_nt: TGTGCCAGCAGTTATACCGAAAATGGCTACACCTTC
v_call: TRBV6-2/TRBV6-3
clone_size: .
d_call: .
j_call: TRBJ1-2

cdr3_aa: CASSELAFSNSPLHF
cdr3_nt: TGTGCCAGCAGTGAATTGGCCTTTAGTAATTCACCCCTCCACTTT
v_call: TRBV2
clone_size: .
d_call: .
j_call: TRBJ1-6

cdr3_aa: CASLGLAADTQYF
cdr3_nt: TGCGCCAGCCTTGGACTAGCGGCAGATACGCAGTATTTT
v_call: TRBV10-2
clone_size: .
d_call: TRBD2
j_call: TRBJ2-3

cdr3_aa: CASSPYGVGNTIYF
cdr3_nt: TGCGCCAGCAGCCCCTATGGCGTGGGAAACACCATATATTTT
v_call: TRBV5-1
clone_size: .
d_call: .
j_call: TRBJ1-3

cdr3_aa: CASSRNAVAEAFF
cdr3_nt: TGTGCCAGCAGCCGAAACGCGGTGGCTGAAGCTTTCTTT
v_call: TRBV6-5
clone_size: .
d_call: .
j_call: TRBJ1-1

cdr3_aa: CASSEDGNYGYTF
cdr3_nt: TGTGCCAGCAGTGAAGACGGGAACTATGGCTACACCTTC
v_call: TRBV2
clone_size: .
d_call: .
j_call: TRBJ1-2

cdr3_aa: CASSQSGNTEAFF
cdr3_nt: TGTGCCAGCAGCCAGTCGGGGAACACTGAAGCTTTCTTT
v_call: TRBV11-3
clone_size: .
d_call: .
j_call: TRBJ1-1

cdr3_aa: CATSDPAVARESEQFF
cdr3_nt: TGTGCCACCAGTGACCCCGCCGTGGCTAGAGAAAGTGAGCAGTTCTTC
v_call: TRBV24-1
clone_size: .
d_call: .
j_call: TRBJ2-1

cdr3_aa: CASRGEGGSNYGYTF
cdr3_nt: TGCGCCAGCAGGGGAGAGGGCGGTTCAAACTATGGCTACACCTTC
v_call: TRBV5-1
clone_size: .
d_call: .
j_call: TRBJ1-2

cdr3_aa: CASTTSPGTQYF
cdr3_nt: TGTGCCAGCACCACATCCCCCGGGACCCAGTACTTC
v_call: TRBV2
clone_size: .
d_call: .
j_call: TRBJ2-5

cdr3_aa: CATSAPRRRSGTDTQYF
cdr3_nt: TGTGCCACCAGCGCCCCTCGCCGTAGGTCTGGCACAGATACGCAGTATTTT
v_call: TRBV24-1
clone_size: once
d_call: .
j_call: TRBJ2-3

cdr3_aa: CASRSAGRDSEAFF
cdr3_nt: TGTGCCAGCAGATCTGCCGGCCGGGACAGTGAAGCTTTCTTT
v_call: TRBV2
clone_size: .
d_call: TRBD1
j_call: TRBJ1-1

cdr3_aa: CASSGRGGWTQYF
cdr3_nt: TGTGCCAGTAGTGGGCGCGGGGGCTGGACCCAGTACTTC
v_call: TRBV12-3/TRBV12-4
clone_size: once
d_call: .
j_call: TRBJ2-5

cdr3_aa: CASSVEGAPKNIQYF
cdr3_nt: TGTGCCAGCAGCGTAGAGGGGGCGCCCAAAAACATTCAGTACTTC
v_call: TRBV9
clone_size: .
d_call: TRBD1
j_call: TRBJ2-4

cdr3_aa: CASSIDIRAAKPQHF
cdr3_nt: TGTGCCAGTAGTATAGATATCCGAGCTGCGAAGCCCCAGCATTTT
v_call: TRBV19
clone_size: few
d_call: .
j_call: TRBJ1-5

cdr3_aa: CASSEAVGGGYGYTF
cdr3_nt: TGTGCCAGCAGTGAAGCGGTCGGTGGAGGCTATGGCTACACCTTC
v_call: TRBV2
clone_size: few
d_call: .
j_call: TRBJ1-2

cdr3_aa: CASSHGAGSDTQYF
cdr3_nt: TGCGCCAGCAGCCACGGTGCGGGGTCAGATACGCAGTATTTT
v_call: TRBV5-1
clone_size: .
d_call: .
j_call: TRBJ2-3

cdr3_aa: CASSLGAMEKLFF
cdr3_nt: TGTGCCAGCAGCTTAGGGGCTATGGAAAAACTGTTTTTT
v_call: TRBV11-2
clone_size: few
d_call: .
j_call: TRBJ1-4

cdr3_aa: CASSIFRGFTGELFF
cdr3_nt: TGTGCCAGCAGTATCTTCCGGGGATTCACCGGGGAGCTGTTTTTT
v_call: TRBV6-5
clone_size: .
d_call: .
j_call: TRBJ2-2

cdr3_aa: CASSQEWRTGTDTQYF
cdr3_nt: TGCGCCAGCAGCCAAGAGTGGCGGACGGGCACAGATACGCAGTATTTT
v_call: TRBV4-1
clone_size: .
d_call: .
j_call: TRBJ2-3

cdr3_aa: CASRQDGIYGYTF
cdr3_nt: TGTGCCAGCAGACAAGACGGCATCTATGGCTACACCTTC
v_call: TRBV16
clone_size: .
d_call: .
j_call: TRBJ1-2

cdr3_aa: CASSQGSGGADGELFF
cdr3_nt: TGTGCCAGCAGCCAGGGTAGCGGGGGGGCCGACGGGGAGCTGTTTTTT
v_call: TRBV4-2
clone_size: .
d_call: TRBD2
j_call: TRBJ2-2

cdr3_aa: CAISSQGTGLNEQFF
cdr3_nt: TGTGCCATCAGCTCCCAGGGGACTGGCCTCAATGAGCAGTTCTTC
v_call: TRBV10-3
clone_size: .
d_call: .
j_call: TRBJ2-1

cdr3_aa: CASAAGGAAGELFF
cdr3_nt: TGCGCCAGCGCAGCGGGGGGCGCAGCCGGGGAGCTGTTTTTT
v_call: TRBV10-2
clone_size: .
d_call: TRBD2
j_call: TRBJ2-2

cdr3_aa: CASSPKTGASGNTIYF
cdr3_nt: TGTGCCAGCTCACCGAAAACAGGGGCCTCTGGAAACACCATATATTTT
v_call: TRBV18
clone_size: once
d_call: TRBD1
j_call: TRBJ1-3

cdr3_aa: CASSGGNSNQPQHF
cdr3_nt: TGTGCCAGCAGTGGAGGGAATAGCAATCAGCCCCAGCATTTT
v_call: TRBV2
clone_size: .
d_call: .
j_call: TRBJ1-5

cdr3_aa: CASPKVGHSEETQYF
cdr3_nt: TGTGCCAGCCCAAAAGTGGGACACAGTGAAGAGACCCAGTACTTC
v_call: TRBV2
clone_size: once
d_call: .
j_call: TRBJ2-5

cdr3_aa: CASRLADRALGPQHF
cdr3_nt: TGTGCAAGTCGCTTAGCCGACAGGGCCTTGGGACCCCAGCATTTT
v_call: TRBV12-2
clone_size: .
d_call: .
j_call: TRBJ1-5

cdr3_aa: CASSPRQVVTEAFF
cdr3_nt: TGTGCCAGCTCACCCCGACAGGTTGTAACTGAAGCTTTCTTT
v_call: TRBV18
clone_size: few
d_call: .
j_call: TRBJ1-1

cdr3_aa: CASSESAGTQPGGDTQYF
cdr3_nt: TGTGCCAGCAGTGAGTCGGCCGGGACGCAACCGGGAGGAGATACGCAGTATTTT
v_call: TRBV6-4
clone_size: .
d_call: TRBD2
j_call: TRBJ2-3